The 16 T cell receptor beta chains below were found in one sample sequenced in a study of blood T cell repertoires in COVID-19. Data came from immunoSEQ multiplex PCR; TCRdb stores just in-frame clones and leaves some out. The sample contains approximately 270,000 clones, 87% of which appear only once. The sequenced sample consisted of peripheral blood. These receptors came from a young man with active or convalescent COVID-19.

Note on this clone: Other DNA sequences in this specimen translate into the identical CDR3. This chain links TRBV5-1 with TRBJ2-3; D is unclear. The germline CDR1 and CDR2 sequences are SGHRS and YFSETQ. This CDR3 comprises 13 residues. The germline V and J ends were trimmed by 1 base and 4 bases, with 7 bases remaining between them. DNA for the CDR3: TGCGCCAGCAGCTTGTCAGGCTCAGATACGCAGTATTTT. As protein: CASSLSGSDTQYF.

The CDR3 reads CASSRTGGELFF. DNA for the CDR3: TGTGCCAGCAGCAGGACAGGCGGGGAGCTGTTTTTT. This rearrangement joins TRBV7-9 to TRBJ2-2; 7 nucleotides agree with TRBD1. The trim removed 5 bases at V and 7 bases at J, leaving 1 base unmatched. The CDR3 length is 12 residues. Germline-derived CDR1 and CDR2 are SEHNR and FQNEAQ (reference sequence).

The chain joins TRBV28 to TRBJ1-4, with D uncertain. The CDR3 loop spans 13 amino acids. V dropped 4 bases and J dropped 10 bases, with 13 bases sitting between them. Germline loops: CDR1 MDHEN, CDR2 SYDVKM. CDR3 nucleotide sequence: TGTGCCAGCAGTTCCCCCTCGGTAGCAAAACTGTTTTTT. It is translated as CASSSPSVAKLFF.

The J gene is TRBJ2-1, the V gene TRBV4-1; weak D call: TRBD2 (5 bases). From germline, CDR1 is MGHRA and CDR2 YSYEKL. This CDR3 is 16 amino acids long. The V end lost 0 bases, the J end lost 8 bases, and 17 bases lay between the germline ends. The CDR3 coding sequence is TGCGCCAGCAGCCAAGAAGCGGCTAGTTTTGGCTATGAGCAGTTCTTC. Encoded protein: CASSQEAASFGYEQFF.

The V gene is TRBV3-1 (or the pseudogene TRBV3-2), the J gene TRBJ1-1; D is ambiguous. Trimming removed 0 bases from V and 3 bases from J, with 8 bases in between. Germline V lookup: CDR1 LGHDT, CDR2 YNNKEL (reference sequence). The CDR3 covers 14 residues. The CDR3 sequence: CASSQDYGYTEAFF. For the CDR3, the DNA is TGTGCCAGCAGCCAAGATTACGGGTACACTGAAGCTTTCTTT.

This clone was observed once. V is TRBV12-3 or TRBV12-4 and J is TRBJ2-2; D may be TRBD2 (5 bases). Deletions cut 4 bases from V and 4 bases from J, with 7 bases between. The CDR3 runs to 13 residues. CDR3: CASSSSGTGELFF. In DNA, the CDR3 is TGTGCCAGCAGTTCCAGCGGCACCGGGGAGCTGTTTTTT.

This rearrangement joins TRBV7-2 to TRBJ2-7, with 9 nucleotides matching TRBD1. Per germline, CDR1 SGHTA and CDR2 FQGNSA. The CDR3 is 16 amino acids. Trimming at V came to 3 bases and at J to 4 bases, leaving 10 bases not matched to a gene. CDR3 residues: CASSLYSGQGQYEQYF. DNA for the CDR3: TGTGCCAGCAGCTTGTACTCGGGACAGGGTCAATACGAGCAGTACTTC.

The chain couples TRBV2 to TRBJ1-1; D is perhaps TRBD1 (5 bases). The CDR3 covers 11 residues. V was trimmed by 7 bases and J by 7 bases, leaving 10 bases between them. CDR1 and CDR2 (germline): SNHLY, FYNNEI. CDR3 coding DNA: TGTGCCAGCACAGGGATGATTGAAGCTTTCTTT. The encoded protein is CASTGMIEAFF. Complete variable domain (other parts from reference TRBV2 and TRBJ1-1): EPEVTQTPSHQVTQMGQEVILRCVPISNHLYFYWYRQILGQKVEFLVSFYNNEISEKSEIFDDQFSVERPDGSNFTLKIRSTKLEDSAMYFCASTGMIEAFFGQGTRLTVV.

V gene TRBV7-9 combines with J gene TRBJ2-1, with 8 bases fitting TRBD1. V was pared by 0 bases and J by 5 bases, with 9 bases of the junction left unmatched. Germline V gives CDR1 SEHNR, CDR2 FQNEAQ (reference sequence). This CDR3 has 17 residues. The CDR3: CASSLALRTGINNEQFF. CDR3 sequence (DNA): TGTGCCAGCAGCTTAGCGCTAAGGACAGGGATCAACAATGAGCAGTTCTTC.

The chain recombines TRBV2 with TRBJ1-2; D remains unclear. V lost 4 bases and J lost 8, with 20 bases in between. In germline, CDR1 is SNHLY, CDR2 FYNNEI. This CDR3 is built from 15 residues. CDR3 DNA sequence: TGTGCCAGCAGTGCAAACGGAAACCTGGGAGGGGGCTACACCTTC. Its translation is CASSANGNLGGGYTF.

This clone was seen a handful of times. The rearrangement joins TRBV7-8 to TRBJ1-1, with D possibly matching TRBD1 (5 bases). Germline V gives CDR1 SGHVS, CDR2 FQNEAQ. The CDR3 loop spans 15 amino acids. Trimming took off 1 base at V and 6 bases at J, with 15 bases between the two ends. The CDR3 DNA is TGTGCCAGCAGCTTAGTGGAGGGGTTCGGGGCTGAAGCTTTCTTT. Translating it yields CASSLVEGFGAEAFF.

V gene TRBV6-5 combines with J gene TRBJ1-1; a possible D gene is TRBD1 (5 bases). The length of the CDR3 is 14 residues. Germline CDR1 and CDR2: MNHEY and SVGAGI. Trimming shortened V by 8 bases and J by 1 base, and 14 bases separated the two germline ends. The CDR3 spells CASVILGRNTEAFF. DNA of the CDR3: TGTGCCAGCGTGATTCTGGGGCGGAACACTGAAGCTTTCTTT.

The chain carries TRBV29-1 and TRBJ2-1; 8 bases align to TRBD1. The CDR3 sequence is 12 residues long. The germline gives CDR1 SQVTM, CDR2 ANQGSEA. The CDR3 nucleotides are TGCAGTGTCCCAGGGGGCGGGCCCGAGCAGTTCTTC. Encoded protein: CSVPGGGPEQFF.

The rearrangement links TRBV6-5 to TRBJ2-3, with 7 bases that match TRBD2. The CDR3 is 14 amino acids. Losses at the gene ends were 7 bases for V and 0 bases for J; bases not matched to a gene: 4. Germline V CDR1 and CDR2: MNHEY, SVGAGI. The CDR3 loop reads CASNPGGSTDTQYF. In DNA, the CDR3 is TGTGCCAGCAATCCGGGGGGTAGCACAGATACGCAGTATTTT.

This clone was recorded once. V is TRBV12-3 or TRBV12-4 and J is TRBJ2-4, with 7 bases identical to TRBD2. J was trimmed by 6 bases and V by 2 bases; bases with no gene match: 1. The CDR3 is 13 residues long. The CDR3 coding sequence is TGTGCCAGCAGTTTAACGGGGGGAAACATTCAGTACTTC. Translating it yields CASSLTGGNIQYF.

This clone was observed once. The chain couples TRBV27 to TRBJ1-1, with 7 bases fitting TRBD1. The CDR3 totals 13 residues. With 3 bases clipped from V and 5 bases from J, the junction kept 3 bases outside the gene matches. Germline V gene data show CDR1 as MNHEY and CDR2 as SMNVEV (reference sequence). In nucleotides, the CDR3 is TGTGCCAGCAGTTTGGGGACAGTTACTGAAGCTTTCTTT. Its translation is CASSLGTVTEAFF.